The entry below gives a single T cell receptor (beta chain) sequence along with its context. The entry originates in a study of shared clonotypes between healthy human individuals. Profiling relied on immunoSEQ multiplex PCR, and the TCRdb table lists in-frame clones only, not all of them. The repertoire includes a few hundred thousand clones, 80% to 90% of them detected once, and roughly 15% sits in the top ten. The CDR3 runs to 16 residues. The germline V gene encodes CDR1 SGHNT and CDR2 YYREEE (reference sequence). Unmatched junction bases numbered 11, after V lost 0 bases and J lost 6 bases. This clonotype was sampled from a young man in good health. Source material: memory CD8+ T cells sorted from blood. Subset given: CD45RO+ cells pooled with CCR7-negative TemRA cells. The chain links TRBV5-4 to TRBJ1-1; 7 bases agree with TRBD1. CDR3 sequence reads: CASSLGTGPQGAEAFF. As DNA, the CDR3 is TGTGCCAGCAGCTTGGGCACCGGGCCCCAGGGGGCTGAAGCTTTCTTT.